A single sample is the source of the 5 T cell receptor beta chains below, sequenced in a study of early T cells in non-severe SARS-CoV-2 infection. TCRdb re-called the 5' RACE reads with MiXCR, one entry per CDR3 protein. Among about 27,000 distinct CDR3 sequences listed, 5.1% were seen once. Sequenced: whole blood. These receptors all stem from an adult who was a healthcare worker with PCR-confirmed SARS-CoV-2 infection or an uninfected control (not recorded which).

There are many counts of this clonotype. V usage is TRBV27 and J usage is TRBJ1-2, with 9 bases identical to TRBD1. CDR3 length: 14 residues. Germline V CDR1 and CDR2: MNHEY, SMNVEV (reference sequence). V trimming: 6 bases; J trimming: 5 bases; junction bases outside the gene matches: 7. As DNA, the CDR3 is TGTGCCAGCAGCCGGACAGGGGCGGAGTATGGCTACACCTTC. This sequence encodes CASSRTGAEYGYTF.

This clonotype was recorded at least ten times. The chain has TRBV6-5 and TRBJ2-1; possibly TRBD2 for D (5 bases). The CDR3 sequence is 14 residues long. Trimming shortened V by 2 bases and J by 7 bases, and 12 bases separated the two germline ends. CDR1 is MNHEY and CDR2 is SVGAGI in the germline V gene. CDR3 in amino acids: CASSYLLSGNEQFF. The CDR3, as DNA: TGTGCCAGCAGTTACCTCCTTTCGGGGAATGAGCAGTTCTTC.

This clonotype has ten or more counts. The chain has TRBV30 and TRBJ2-1; possibly TRBD1 or TRBD2 for D (5 bases each). Germline V gene sequence: CDR1 GTSNPN, CDR2 SVGIG (reference sequence). Trimming took 1 base from V and 15 from J, leaving 16 bases between them. The CDR3 spans 12 residues. CDR3 amino acids: CAWSAHGANLFF. The CDR3 nucleotides are TGTGCCTGGAGTGCCCACGGGGCAAATCTGTTCTTC.

In this sample, this clonotype turned up many times. This rearrangement joins TRBV6-4 to TRBJ2-3, with 11 bases lining up with TRBD2. The CDR3 is 14 amino acids. Germline CDR1 and CDR2: MRHNA and SNTAGT. V shed 10 bases and J 6 bases; nucleotides not matched to a gene: 9. CDR3 coding DNA: TGTGCCACCAATCCTACTAGCGGGGGTGATACGCAGTATTTT. It specifies CATNPTSGGDTQYF.

The chain links TRBV29-1 to TRBJ2-7; D call uncertain. The CDR3 is made up of 13 amino acids. V was clipped by 2 bases and J by 4 bases, with 12 bases between them. Germline assignment: CDR1 SQVTM and CDR2 ANQGSEA. The CDR3 protein is CSVESRSSYEQYF. CDR3 sequence (DNA): TGCAGCGTTGAAAGCCGCTCCTCGTACGAGCAGTACTTC.